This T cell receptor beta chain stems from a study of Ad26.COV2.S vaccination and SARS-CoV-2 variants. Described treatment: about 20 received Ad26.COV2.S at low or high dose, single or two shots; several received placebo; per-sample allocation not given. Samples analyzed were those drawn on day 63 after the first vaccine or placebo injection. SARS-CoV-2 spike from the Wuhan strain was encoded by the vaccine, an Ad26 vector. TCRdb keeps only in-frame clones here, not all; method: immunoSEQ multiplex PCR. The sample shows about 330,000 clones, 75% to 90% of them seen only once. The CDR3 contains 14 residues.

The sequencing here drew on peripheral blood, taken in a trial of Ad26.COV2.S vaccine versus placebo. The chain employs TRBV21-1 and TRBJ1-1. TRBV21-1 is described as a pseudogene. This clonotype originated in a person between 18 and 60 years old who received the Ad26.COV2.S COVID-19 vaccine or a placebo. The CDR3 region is CASSIPRGGTEAFF. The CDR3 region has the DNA TGTGCCAGCAGCATACCGAGGGGGGGCACTGAAGCTTTCTTT.